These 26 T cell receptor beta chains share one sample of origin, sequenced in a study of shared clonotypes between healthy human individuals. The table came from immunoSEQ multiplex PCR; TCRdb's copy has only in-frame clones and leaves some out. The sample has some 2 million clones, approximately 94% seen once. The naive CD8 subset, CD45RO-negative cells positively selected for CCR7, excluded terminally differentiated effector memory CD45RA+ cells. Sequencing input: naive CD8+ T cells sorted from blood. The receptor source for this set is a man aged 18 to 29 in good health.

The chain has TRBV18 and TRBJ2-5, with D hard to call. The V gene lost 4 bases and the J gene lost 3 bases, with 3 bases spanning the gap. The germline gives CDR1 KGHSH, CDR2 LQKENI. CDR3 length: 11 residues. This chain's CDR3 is CASSREETQYF. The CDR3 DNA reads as TGTGCCAGCTCACGTGAAGAGACCCAGTACTTC. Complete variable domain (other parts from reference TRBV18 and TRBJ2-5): NAGVMQNPRHLVRRRGQEARLRCSPMKGHSHVYWYRQLPEEGLKFMVYLQKENIIDESGMPKERFSAEFPKEGPSILRIQQVVRGDSAAYFCASSREETQYFGPGTRLLVL.

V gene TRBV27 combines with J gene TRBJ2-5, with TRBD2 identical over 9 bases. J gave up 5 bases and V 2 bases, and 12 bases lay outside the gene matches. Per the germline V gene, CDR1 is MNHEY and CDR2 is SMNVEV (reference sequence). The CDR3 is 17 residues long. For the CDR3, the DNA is TGTGCCAGCAGTTTACACGGAGGGGGACTAGCATTGGAGACCCAGTACTTC. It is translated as CASSLHGGGLALETQYF.

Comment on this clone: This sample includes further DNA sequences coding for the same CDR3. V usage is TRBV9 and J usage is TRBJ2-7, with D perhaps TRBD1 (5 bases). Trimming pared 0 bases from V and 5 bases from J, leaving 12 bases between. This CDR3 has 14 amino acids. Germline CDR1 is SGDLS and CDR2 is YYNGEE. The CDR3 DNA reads TGTGCCAGCAGCGTAGCCACAGGCGGCGACGAGCAGTACTTC. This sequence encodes CASSVATGGDEQYF.

CDR3 residues: CASSPGLEQETQYF. The CDR3 coding sequence is TGTGCCAGCAGCCCTGGACTTGAGCAAGAGACCCAGTACTTC. The chain employs TRBV11-2 and TRBJ2-5; possibly TRBD2 for D (5 bases). CDR1 and CDR2 from the germline V gene are SGHAT and FQNNGV. Trimming cost V 5 bases and J 2 bases, with 12 bases left between them. CDR3 length: 14 amino acids.

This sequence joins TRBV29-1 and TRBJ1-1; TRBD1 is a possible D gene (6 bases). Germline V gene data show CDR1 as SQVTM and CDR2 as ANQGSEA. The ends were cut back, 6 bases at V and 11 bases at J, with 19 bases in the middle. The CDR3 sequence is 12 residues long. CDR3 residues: CSVDGLMGAAFF. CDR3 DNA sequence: TGCAGCGTAGACGGGCTGATGGGGGCCGCTTTCTTT.

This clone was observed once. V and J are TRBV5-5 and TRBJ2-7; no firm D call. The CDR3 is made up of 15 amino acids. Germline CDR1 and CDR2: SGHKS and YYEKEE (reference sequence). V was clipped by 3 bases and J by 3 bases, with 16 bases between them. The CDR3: CASSWLFPASYEQYF. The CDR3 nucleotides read TGTGCCAGCAGCTGGCTGTTCCCCGCCAGCTACGAGCAGTACTTC. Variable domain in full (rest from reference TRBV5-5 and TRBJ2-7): DAGVTQSPTHLIKTRGQQVTLRCSPISGHKSVSWYQQVLGQGPQFIFQYYEKEERGRGNFPDRFSARQFPNYSSELNVNALLLGDSALYLCASSWLFPASYEQYFGPGTRLTVT.

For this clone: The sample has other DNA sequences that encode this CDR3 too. As DNA, the CDR3 is TGTGCCTGGAGTGTAGGGTCGGGCGATGAGCAGTTCTTC. Protein sequence: CAWSVGSGDEQFF. The chain recombines TRBV30 with TRBJ2-1; D not certain. CDR1 and CDR2 from the germline V gene are GTSNPN and SVGIG (reference sequence). This CDR3 region has 13 residues. Trimming shortened V by 0 bases and J by 8 bases, and 11 bases separated the two germline ends.

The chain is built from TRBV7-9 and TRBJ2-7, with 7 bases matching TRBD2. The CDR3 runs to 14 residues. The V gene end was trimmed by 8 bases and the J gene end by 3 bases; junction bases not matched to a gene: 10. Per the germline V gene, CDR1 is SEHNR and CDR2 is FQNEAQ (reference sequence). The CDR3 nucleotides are TGTGCCAGCGCCCCGGGGGGATGGAGCTACGAGCAGTACTTC. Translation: CASAPGGWSYEQYF.

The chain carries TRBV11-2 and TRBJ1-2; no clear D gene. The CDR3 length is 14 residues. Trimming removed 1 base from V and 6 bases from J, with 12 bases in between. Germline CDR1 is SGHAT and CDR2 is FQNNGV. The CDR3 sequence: CASSLVWGTDGYTF. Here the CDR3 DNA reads TGTGCCAGCAGCTTAGTTTGGGGTACAGATGGCTACACCTTC.

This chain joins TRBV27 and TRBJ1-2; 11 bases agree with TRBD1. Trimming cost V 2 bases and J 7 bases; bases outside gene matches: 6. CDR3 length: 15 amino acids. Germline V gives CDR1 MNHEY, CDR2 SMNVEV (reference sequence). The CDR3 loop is CASSLLGTGGSGYTF. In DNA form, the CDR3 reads TGTGCCAGCAGTTTACTGGGGACAGGGGGTTCTGGCTACACCTTC.

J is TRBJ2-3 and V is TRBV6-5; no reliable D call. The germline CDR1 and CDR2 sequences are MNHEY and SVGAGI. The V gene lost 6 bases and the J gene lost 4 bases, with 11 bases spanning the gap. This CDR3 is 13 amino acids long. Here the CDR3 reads CASSLGLADTQYF. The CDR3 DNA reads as TGTGCCAGCAGCCTGGGTTTGGCAGATACGCAGTATTTT.

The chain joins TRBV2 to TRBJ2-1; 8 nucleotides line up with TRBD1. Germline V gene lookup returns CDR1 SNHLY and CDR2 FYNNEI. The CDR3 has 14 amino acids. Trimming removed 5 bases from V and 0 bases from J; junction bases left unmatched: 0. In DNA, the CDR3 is TGTGCCAGCAGTACAGGGGGCTCCTACAATGAGCAGTTCTTC. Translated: CASSTGGSYNEQFF.

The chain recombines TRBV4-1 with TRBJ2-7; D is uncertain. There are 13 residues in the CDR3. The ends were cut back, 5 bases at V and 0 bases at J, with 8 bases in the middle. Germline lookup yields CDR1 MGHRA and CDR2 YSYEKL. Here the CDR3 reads CASSYQFSYEQYF. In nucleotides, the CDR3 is TGCGCCAGCAGCTACCAATTCTCCTACGAGCAGTACTTC.

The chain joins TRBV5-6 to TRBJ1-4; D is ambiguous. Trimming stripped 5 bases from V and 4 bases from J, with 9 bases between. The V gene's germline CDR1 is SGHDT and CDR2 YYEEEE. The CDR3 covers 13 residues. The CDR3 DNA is TGTGCCAGCAGTATGGGAAATAATGAAAAACTGTTTTTT. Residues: CASSMGNNEKLFF. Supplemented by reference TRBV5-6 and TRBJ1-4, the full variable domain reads DAGVTQSPTHLIKTRGQQVTLRCSPKSGHDTVSWYQQALGQGPQFIFQYYEEEERQRGNFPDRFSGHQFPNYSSELNVNALLLGDSALYLCASSMGNNEKLFFGSGTQLSVL.

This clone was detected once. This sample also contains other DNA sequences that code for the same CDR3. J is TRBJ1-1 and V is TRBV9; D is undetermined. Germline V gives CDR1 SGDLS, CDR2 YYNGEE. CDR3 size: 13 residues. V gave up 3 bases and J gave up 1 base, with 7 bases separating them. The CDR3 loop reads CASSATPNTEAFF. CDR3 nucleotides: TGTGCCAGCAGCGCCACACCGAACACTGAAGCTTTCTTT.

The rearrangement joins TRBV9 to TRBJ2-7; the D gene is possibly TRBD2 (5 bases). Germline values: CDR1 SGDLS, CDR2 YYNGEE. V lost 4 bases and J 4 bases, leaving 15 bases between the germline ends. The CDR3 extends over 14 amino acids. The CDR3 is CASSPREREYEQYF. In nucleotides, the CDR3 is TGTGCCAGCAGCCCACGAGAGAGGGAATACGAGCAGTACTTC. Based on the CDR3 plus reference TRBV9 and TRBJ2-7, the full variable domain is DSGVTQTPKHLITATGQRVTLRCSPRSGDLSVYWYQQSLDQGLQFLIQYYNGEERAKGNILERFSAQQFPDLHSELNLSSLELGDSALYFCASSPREREYEQYFGPGTRLTVT.

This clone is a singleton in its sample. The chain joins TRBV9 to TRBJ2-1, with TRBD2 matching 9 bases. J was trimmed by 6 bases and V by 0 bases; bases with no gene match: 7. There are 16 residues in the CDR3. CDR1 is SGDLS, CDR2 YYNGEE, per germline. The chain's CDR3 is CASSVEGLAGRNEQFF. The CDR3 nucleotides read TGTGCCAGCAGCGTAGAAGGCCTAGCGGGGCGCAATGAGCAGTTCTTC. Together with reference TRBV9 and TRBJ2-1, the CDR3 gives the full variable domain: DSGVTQTPKHLITATGQRVTLRCSPRSGDLSVYWYQQSLDQGLQFLIQYYNGEERAKGNILERFSAQQFPDLHSELNLSSLELGDSALYFCASSVEGLAGRNEQFFGPGTRLTVL.

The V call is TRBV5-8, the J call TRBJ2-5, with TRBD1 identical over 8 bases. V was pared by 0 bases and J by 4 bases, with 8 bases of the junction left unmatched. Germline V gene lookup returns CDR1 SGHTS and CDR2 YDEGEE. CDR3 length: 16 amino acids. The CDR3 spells CASSLDKDRATETQYF. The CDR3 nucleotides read TGTGCCAGCAGCTTGGATAAGGACAGGGCTACAGAGACCCAGTACTTC.

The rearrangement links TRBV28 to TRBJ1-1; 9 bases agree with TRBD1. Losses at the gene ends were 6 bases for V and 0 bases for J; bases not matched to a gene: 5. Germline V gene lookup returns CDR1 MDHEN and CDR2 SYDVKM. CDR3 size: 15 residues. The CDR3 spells CASRDRQGVNTEAFF. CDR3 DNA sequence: TGTGCCAGCAGGGATAGACAGGGGGTGAACACTGAAGCTTTCTTT.

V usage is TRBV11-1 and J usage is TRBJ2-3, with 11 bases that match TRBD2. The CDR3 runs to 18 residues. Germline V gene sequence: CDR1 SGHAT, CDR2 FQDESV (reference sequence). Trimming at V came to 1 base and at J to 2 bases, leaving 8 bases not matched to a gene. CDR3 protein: CASSLGSGGAVDTDTQYF. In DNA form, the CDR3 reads TGTGCCAGCAGCTTAGGTAGCGGGGGGGCAGTTGACACAGATACGCAGTATTTT. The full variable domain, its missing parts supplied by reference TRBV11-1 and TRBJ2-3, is EAEVAQSPRYKITEKSQAVAFWCDPISGHATLYWYRQILGQGPELLVQFQDESVVDDSQLPKDRFSAERLKGVDSTLKIQPAELGDSAMYLCASSLGSGGAVDTDTQYFGPGTRLTVL.

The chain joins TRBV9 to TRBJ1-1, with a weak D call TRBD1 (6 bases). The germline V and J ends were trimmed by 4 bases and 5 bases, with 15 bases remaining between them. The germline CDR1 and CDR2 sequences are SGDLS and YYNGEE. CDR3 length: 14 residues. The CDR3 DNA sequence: TGTGCCAGCAGCCTGGGGGGCGCGGGAACTGAAGCTTTCTTT. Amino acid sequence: CASSLGGAGTEAFF.

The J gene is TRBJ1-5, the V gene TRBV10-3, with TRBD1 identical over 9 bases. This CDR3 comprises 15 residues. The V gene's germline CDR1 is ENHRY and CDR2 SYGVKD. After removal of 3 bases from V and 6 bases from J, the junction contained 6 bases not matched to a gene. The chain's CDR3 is CAISEGQGKGQPQHF. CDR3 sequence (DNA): TGTGCCATCAGTGAAGGACAGGGGAAAGGTCAGCCCCAGCATTTT.

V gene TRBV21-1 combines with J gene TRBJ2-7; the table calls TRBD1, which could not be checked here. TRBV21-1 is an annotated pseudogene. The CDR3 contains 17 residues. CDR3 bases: TGTGCCAGCAGCAAAGCGCTTTGCGACAGGAGCTCCTACGAGCAGTACTTC. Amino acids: CASSKALCDRSSYEQYF.

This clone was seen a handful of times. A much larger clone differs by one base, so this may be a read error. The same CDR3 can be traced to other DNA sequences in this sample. CDR3 loop: CASSYGHNTGELFF. The CDR3 nucleotides read TGTGCCAGCAGTTACGGACACAACACCGGGGAGCTGTTTTTT. V is TRBV6-5 and J is TRBJ2-2; TRBD1 is a possible D gene (5 bases). Germline V CDR1 and CDR2: MNHEY, SVGAGI. The V and J ends lost 2 bases and 2 bases respectively, with 6 bases between them. The CDR3 runs 14 residues.

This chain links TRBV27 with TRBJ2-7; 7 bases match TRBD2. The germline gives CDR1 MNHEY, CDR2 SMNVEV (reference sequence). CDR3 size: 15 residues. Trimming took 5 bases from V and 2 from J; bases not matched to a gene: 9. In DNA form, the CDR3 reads TGTGCCAGCAGTCTAATGGCGGGAGACCCCTACGAGCAGTACTTC. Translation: CASSLMAGDPYEQYF.

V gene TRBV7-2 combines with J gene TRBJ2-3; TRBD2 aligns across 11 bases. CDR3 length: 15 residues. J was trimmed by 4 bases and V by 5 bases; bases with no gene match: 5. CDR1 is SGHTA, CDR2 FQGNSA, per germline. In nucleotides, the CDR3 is TGTGCCAGCAGCCATACTAGCGGGAGTTCAGATACGCAGTATTTT. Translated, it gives CASSHTSGSSDTQYF.